The entry below describes one TCR beta chain. Its antigen specificity is not known. There are no base qualities to consult, and no much larger clone falls within one base. The intended sense of this specimen's time point label: pre-treatment sample, taken before nivolumab and TIL therapy. Baseline tumor samples were excised metastases, mostly pleural nodules or supraclavicular lymph nodes, from the same resection used to grow TIL. Tumors were collected before any PD-1/PD-L1 blockade, after which patients were given nivolumab, and patients who progressed were given lymphodepletion, an infusion of expanded TIL and IL-2. Adults with stage 4 NSCLC were enrolled in a dual-center phase I trial from 2017 to early 2020. Samples were obtained from a single-arm, open-label phase I trial in which tumor-infiltrating lymphocyte therapy with nivolumab was evaluated in advanced non-small cell lung cancer. For each resected tumor, portions were snap-frozen in liquid nitrogen and kept at -80 degrees C. Using laser-capture macrodissection, tumor regions of interest were selected on H&E sections, then pulverized into approximately 16 mg aliquots and extracted using Qiagen Allprep kits.

TCR beta CDR3 regions were amplified from genomic DNA with the immunoSEQ v3 hsTCRB kit using bias-controlled multiplex PCR. An Illumina NextSeq 500 was used to sequence the TCR libraries, reaching around 2 million read pairs at survey level or roughly 4.5-6.5 million at deep level. The paper's data handling went like this. V, D and J genes were assigned, non-productive sequences were removed, and clonality was reported by immunoSEQ Analyzer software. Repertoires of infused TIL and blood were compared using productive Simpson clonality and the Morisita overlap index of productive TRB rearrangements. Entries here come from immuneACCESS through TCRdb and include only in-frame sequences with V and J called. Some clones fail to appear in such tables; in the studies checked, an unresolved V gene covers under half of the shortfall, and the cause of the remainder is unknown. V and J calls and clone size follow that table, whereas D and trimming were derived from the DNA. Within this sample are about 10,000 clones, with around three fifths of them counted one time only. Around an eighth of the sample is in the top ten clones.

The germline V gene provides CDR1 SGHVS and CDR2 FQNEAQ. V loses 5 bases of germline sequence and J loses 1 base, and the interval between the two ends is 18 bases. The CDR3 spans 16 residues, from the cysteine through the phenylalanine. CDR3 DNA is the only sequence kept; it has 48 bases, read in frame from the first base. This entry belongs to a study of TIL therapy for anti-PD-1-resistant metastatic lung cancer (dated by TCRdb to about 2021). As for the study more broadly: A median age of 54 years (range roughly 38-75) and a median tumor PD-L1 proportion score of 6% to 7% were recorded among enrolled patients. Clonotypes were tracked across tumor, expanded TIL product and serial blood samples by T cell receptor beta sequencing of tumor and peripheral blood. A median non-synonymous tumor mutation burden of under 1.9 mutations per megabase was determined across the cohort by whole-exome sequencing. The cohort was predominantly lung adenocarcinoma, with several EGFR-mutant and two ALK-rearranged tumors, and half of patients were current or former smokers. What the study reported, not specific to this receptor: The cohort was highly selected, including more treatment-naive, never-smoker and oncogene-addicted patients than is typical, which limits generalizability. The study protocol defined all tumor marker inferences as exploratory. High clonal turnover was observed in TIL culture, with many enriched product clones not detected in the baseline tumor, which suggested clonal contraction rather than faithful expansion. Compared with baseline intratumoral T cells, expanded TIL cultures were more clonal and less diverse (median clonality 6% vs 31%, p < 0.0001).

Recombination joined TRBV7-8 with TRBJ2-7; a tentative D call is TRBD2 (6 bases match). This sequence originates from a person aged 25 to 79 with non-small cell lung cancer. Sequenced here: tumor tissue, sampled at baseline. CDR3 sequence: CASSPGPTRESYEQYF. The sequenced DNA is TGTGCCAGCAGCCCGGGGCCGACTAGAGAATCCTACGAGCAGTACTTC.